This T cell receptor beta chain was recovered during a study of T-cell reconstitution after alpha-beta-depleted transplantation in children. Overall study results and limits: Day-60 TCRbeta diversity that was high in some patients was derived from surviving recipient T cells and thymic progenitors. Reported findings indicate that, about two months after transplant, alpha-beta T cells came from several hundred expanded clones, which were derived from non-depleted graft cells.

J gave up 6 bases and V 4 bases, and 8 bases lay outside the gene matches. This CDR3 comprises 14 residues. Germline V lookup: CDR1 KGHSH, CDR2 LQKENI. Unique molecular identifiers were used to barcode this TCRbeta library. From the PCR reads, TCRdb called clonotypes with MiXCR, one entry per CDR3 protein. Among some 450,000 distinct CDR3 sequences, about 40% were seen once, and the ten largest hold approximately 30%. As regards this clonotype: Its antigen remains unidentified.

V usage is TRBV18 and J usage is TRBJ2-7; 8 bases are shared with TRBD2. This clonotype originated in a girl aged 2-9 years with aplastic anemia, due to receive a stem cell transplant. The source material was PBMCs, sampled before TCRalphabeta/CD19-depleted stem cell transplant. CDR3 protein: CASSRQREGSEQYF. The CDR3 DNA is TGTGCCAGCTCACGGCAACGGGAGGGCAGCGAGCAGTACTTC. Full variable domain (remainder filled in from reference TRBV18 and TRBJ2-7): NAGVMQNPRHLVRRRGQEARLRCSPMKGHSHVYWYRQLPEEGLKFMVYLQKENIIDESGMPKERFSAEFPKEGPSILRIQQVVRGDSAAYFCASSRQREGSEQYFGPGTRLTVT.